A selection of T cell receptor beta chains follows, all from one sample in a study of blood T cell repertoires in COVID-19. Some clones are missing from TCRdb's copy, which holds only in-frame ones; the method was immunoSEQ multiplex PCR. The top ten hold about 1.1% of the sample, which has about 190,000 clones, about 85% seen once. The sample taken for sequencing was peripheral blood. Receptors originate from a man aged 25-45 years with acute or convalescent COVID-19. Each CDR3 is given with its conserved first and last residue. The D gene is left open where the match is weak. Clone size appears in some rows only: once, few, many, or a class for an expanded clone.

>12|TRBV28|-|TRBJ1-1|-
CASREGNTEAFF
TGTGCCAGCAGAGAGGGTAACACTGAAGCTTTCTTT
>13|TRBV2|-|TRBJ1-5|-
CATTLGLNQPQHF
TGTGCCACCACCCTCGGACTGAATCAGCCCCAGCATTTT
>12|TRBV28|-|TRBJ1-1|-
CASSLSGRGAFF
TGTGCCAGCAGTTTATCGGGGAGGGGGGCTTTCTTT
>17|TRBV3-1/TRBV3-2|-|TRBJ1-2|-
CASSHHGTVNNRYGYTF
TGTGCCAGCAGCCACCACGGGACTGTTAATAACCGCTATGGCTACACCTTC
>13|TRBV7-2|-|TRBJ2-3|-
CASSPQFTDTQYF
TGTGCCAGCAGCCCCCAATTCACAGATACGCAGTATTTT
>14|TRBV29-1|-|TRBJ1-3|-
CSVETRFSGNTIYF
TGCAGCGTTGAGACAAGGTTCTCTGGAAACACCATATATTTT
>17|TRBV11-2|-|TRBJ2-3|-
CASSFGRAGASTDTQYF
TGTGCCAGCAGCTTTGGCCGAGCGGGCGCTAGCACAGATACGCAGTATTTT
>16|TRBV14|-|TRBJ2-7|-
CASSQDWGRLETEQYF
TGTGCCAGCAGCCAAGATTGGGGCCGACTAGAAACCGAGCAGTACTTC
>14|TRBV5-1|-|TRBJ2-3|-
CASSISGSTDTQYF
TGCGCCAGCAGTATCAGCGGCAGCACAGATACGCAGTATTTT
>13|TRBV30|-|TRBJ1-5|-
CAWSESGNQPQHF
TGTGCCTGGAGTGAGTCGGGGAATCAGCCCCAGCATTTT
>14|TRBV19|-|TRBJ2-5|-
CASSILGTPETQYF
TGTGCCAGTAGTATCCTCGGGACACCGGAGACCCAGTACTTC
>14|TRBV7-3|-|TRBJ2-2|-
CASSLMDYTGELFF
TGTGCCAGCAGCTTAATGGACTACACCGGGGAGCTGTTTTTT
>11|TRBV6-5|-|TRBJ2-1|-
CASSYLNLEFF
TGTGCCAGCAGTTACTTGAACCTAGAGTTCTTC
>15|TRBV6-5|-|TRBJ2-3|TRBD1
CASRQGVYFTDTQYF
TGTGCCAGTAGACAGGGGGTTTATTTCACAGATACGCAGTATTTT
>12|TRBV28|-|TRBJ1-2|-
CASSFEFYGYTF
TGTGCCAGCAGTTTCGAGTTCTATGGCTACACCTTC
>11|TRBV29-1|-|TRBJ2-7|-
CSVVDRYEQYF
TGCAGCGTCGTGGACAGATACGAGCAGTACTTC
>15|TRBV28|-|TRBJ1-1|TRBD1
CASSPSTGVNTEAFF
TGTGCCAGCAGTCCTTCGACAGGGGTGAACACTGAAGCTTTCTTT
>15|TRBV30|-|TRBJ1-1|TRBD1
CAWSRGLTMNTEAFF
TGTGCCTGGAGCAGGGGGCTCACGATGAACACTGAAGCTTTCTTT
>15|TRBV27|-|TRBJ1-2|TRBD1
CASSFTGEANYGYTF
TGTGCCAGCAGTTTCACAGGGGAGGCTAACTATGGCTACACCTTC
>13|TRBV19|-|TRBJ2-5|-
CASSTASGETQYF
TGTGCCAGTAGTACTGCTAGTGGTGAGACCCAGTACTTC
>16|TRBV5-4|-|TRBJ1-2|-
CASSLVGAGLNYGYTF
TGTGCCAGCAGCTTGGTAGGTGCGGGACTTAACTATGGCTACACCTTC
>18|TRBV11-2|few|TRBJ1-1|TRBD1
CASSLRPPQGGLNTEAFF
TGTGCCAGCAGCCTTCGGCCCCCACAGGGGGGCCTGAACACTGAAGCTTTCTTT
>15|TRBV5-1|-|TRBJ2-1|-
CASSWWDRTRNEQFF
TGCGCCAGCAGCTGGTGGGACAGGACTAGAAATGAGCAGTTCTTC
>17|TRBV4-1|-|TRBJ2-3|-
CASSQDPARSDGDTQYF
TGCGCCAGCAGCCAAGACCCCGCGCGGAGTGATGGGGATACGCAGTATTTT
>14|TRBV30|-|TRBJ1-6|-
CAWTLQGSPSPLHF
TGTGCCTGGACACTCCAGGGGTCCCCTTCACCCCTCCACTTT
>14|TRBV6-5|-|TRBJ2-3|TRBD1
CASSKDRVADTQYF
TGTGCCAGCAGTAAGGACAGGGTAGCAGATACGCAGTATTTT
>15|TRBV19|-|TRBJ1-3|-
CASSPWAGTGNTIYF
TGTGCCAGTTCTCCCTGGGCGGGAACTGGAAACACCATATATTTT
>14|TRBV28|-|TRBJ1-2|-
CASRPPGGGYGYTF
TGTGCCAGCAGGCCCCCGGGGGGAGGGTATGGCTACACCTTC